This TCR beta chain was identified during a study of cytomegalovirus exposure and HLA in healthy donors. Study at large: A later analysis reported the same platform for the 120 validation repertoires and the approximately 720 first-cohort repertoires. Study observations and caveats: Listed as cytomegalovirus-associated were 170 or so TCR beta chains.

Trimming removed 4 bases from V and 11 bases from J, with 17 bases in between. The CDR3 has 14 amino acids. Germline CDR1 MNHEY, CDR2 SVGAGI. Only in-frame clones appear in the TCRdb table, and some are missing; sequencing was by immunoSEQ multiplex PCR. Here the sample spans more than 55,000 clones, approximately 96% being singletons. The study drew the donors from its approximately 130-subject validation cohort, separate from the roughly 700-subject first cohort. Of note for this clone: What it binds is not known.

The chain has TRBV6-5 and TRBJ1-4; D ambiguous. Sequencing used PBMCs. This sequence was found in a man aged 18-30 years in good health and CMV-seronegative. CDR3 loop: CASSSGVVVAKLFF. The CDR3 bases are TGTGCCAGCAGTTCCGGGGTTGTGGTTGCGAAACTGTTTTTT.